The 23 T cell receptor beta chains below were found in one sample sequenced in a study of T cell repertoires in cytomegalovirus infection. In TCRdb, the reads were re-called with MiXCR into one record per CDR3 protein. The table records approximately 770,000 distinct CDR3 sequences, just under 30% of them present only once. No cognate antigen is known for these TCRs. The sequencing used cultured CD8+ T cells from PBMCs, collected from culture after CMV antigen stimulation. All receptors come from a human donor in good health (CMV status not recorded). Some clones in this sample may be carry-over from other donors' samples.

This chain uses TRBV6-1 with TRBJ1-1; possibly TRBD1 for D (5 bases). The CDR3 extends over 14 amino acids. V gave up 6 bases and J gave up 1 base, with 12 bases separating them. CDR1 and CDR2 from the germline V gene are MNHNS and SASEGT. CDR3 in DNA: TGTGCCAGCAGGGTGACAGCGCGGAACACTGAAGCTTTCTTT. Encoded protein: CASRVTARNTEAFF.

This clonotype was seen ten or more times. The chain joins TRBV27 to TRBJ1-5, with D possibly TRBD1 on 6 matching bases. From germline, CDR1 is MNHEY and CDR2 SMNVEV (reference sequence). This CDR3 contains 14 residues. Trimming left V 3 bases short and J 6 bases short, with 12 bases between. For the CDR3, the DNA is TGTGCCAGCAGTTTGGCGGGGGCTTTTCAGCCCCAGCATTTT. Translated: CASSLAGAFQPQHF.

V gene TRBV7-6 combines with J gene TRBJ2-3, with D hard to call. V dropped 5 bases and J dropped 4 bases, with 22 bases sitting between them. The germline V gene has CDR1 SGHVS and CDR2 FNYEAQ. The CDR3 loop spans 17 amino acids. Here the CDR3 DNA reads TGTGCCAGCAGCCCCGAAGGGTATGGTTCTCCCCCAGATACGCAGTATTTT. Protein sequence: CASSPEGYGSPPDTQYF.

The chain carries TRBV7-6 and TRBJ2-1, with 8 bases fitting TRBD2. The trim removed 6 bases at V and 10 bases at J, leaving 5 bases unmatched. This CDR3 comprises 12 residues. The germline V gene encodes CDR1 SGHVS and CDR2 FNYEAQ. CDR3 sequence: CASSRGGGEQFF. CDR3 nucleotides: TGTGCCAGCAGTCGGGGGGGGGGCGAGCAGTTCTTC.

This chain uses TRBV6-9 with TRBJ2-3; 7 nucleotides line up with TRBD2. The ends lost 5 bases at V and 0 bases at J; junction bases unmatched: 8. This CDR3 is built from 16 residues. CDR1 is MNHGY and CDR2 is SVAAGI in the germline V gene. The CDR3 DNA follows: TGTGCCAGCAGTGGTAAGCGGGGATTCAGCACAGATACGCAGTATTTT. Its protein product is CASSGKRGFSTDTQYF.

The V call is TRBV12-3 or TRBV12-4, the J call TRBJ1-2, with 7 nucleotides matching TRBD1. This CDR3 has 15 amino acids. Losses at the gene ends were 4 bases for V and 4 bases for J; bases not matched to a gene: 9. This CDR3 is CASSSGGGVIYGYTF. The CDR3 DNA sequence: TGTGCCAGCAGTTCAGGGGGGGGTGTTATCTATGGCTACACCTTC.

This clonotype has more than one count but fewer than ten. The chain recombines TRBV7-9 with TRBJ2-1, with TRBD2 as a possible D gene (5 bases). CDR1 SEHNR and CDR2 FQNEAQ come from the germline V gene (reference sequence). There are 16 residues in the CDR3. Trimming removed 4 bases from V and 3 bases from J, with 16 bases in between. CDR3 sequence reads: CASSSLDSPFYNEQFF. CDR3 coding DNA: TGTGCCAGCAGCTCACTAGACTCCCCCTTCTACAATGAGCAGTTCTTC.

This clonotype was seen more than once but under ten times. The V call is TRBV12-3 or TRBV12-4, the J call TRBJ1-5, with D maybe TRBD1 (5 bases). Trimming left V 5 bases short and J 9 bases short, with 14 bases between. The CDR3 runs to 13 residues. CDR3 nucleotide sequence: TGTGCCAGCAGTCCCGGGGCTCTGGCGCCCCAGCATTTT. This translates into CASSPGALAPQHF.

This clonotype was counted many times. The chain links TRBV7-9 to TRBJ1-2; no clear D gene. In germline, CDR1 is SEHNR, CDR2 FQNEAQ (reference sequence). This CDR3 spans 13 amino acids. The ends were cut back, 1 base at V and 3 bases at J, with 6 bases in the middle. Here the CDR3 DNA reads TGTGCCAGCAGCTTAGACAGCTACTATGGCTACACCTTC. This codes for CASSLDSYYGYTF.

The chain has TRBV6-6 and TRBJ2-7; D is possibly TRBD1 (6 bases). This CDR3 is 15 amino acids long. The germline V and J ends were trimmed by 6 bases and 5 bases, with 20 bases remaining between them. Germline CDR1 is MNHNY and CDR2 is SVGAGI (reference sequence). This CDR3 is CASSTIRGLGDEQYV. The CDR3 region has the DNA TGTGCCAGCAGCACAATCAGGGGCTTAGGCGACGAGCAGTACGTC.

The CDR3 protein is CASSLGDREEAEAFF. CDR3 DNA sequence: TGCGCCAGCAGCTTGGGGGACCGGGAAGAGGCTGAAGCTTTCTTT. The chain joins TRBV5-1 to TRBJ1-1, with D possibly TRBD1 on 5 matching bases. The CDR3 has 15 amino acids. V lost 0 bases and J 6 bases, leaving 15 bases between the germline ends. CDR1 and CDR2 (germline): SGHRS, YFSETQ.

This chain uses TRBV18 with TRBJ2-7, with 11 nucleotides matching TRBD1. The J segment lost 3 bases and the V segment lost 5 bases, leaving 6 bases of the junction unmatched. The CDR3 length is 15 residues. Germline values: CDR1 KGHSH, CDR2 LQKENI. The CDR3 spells CASSRTGGADYEQYV. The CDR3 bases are TGTGCCAGCTCAAGGACAGGGGGCGCGGACTACGAGCAGTACGTC.

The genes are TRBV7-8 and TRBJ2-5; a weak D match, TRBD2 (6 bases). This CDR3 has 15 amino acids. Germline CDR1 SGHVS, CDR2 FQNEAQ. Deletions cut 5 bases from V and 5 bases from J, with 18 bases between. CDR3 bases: TGTGCCAGCAGCCGGGTCCGGGACTGGGGGGAGACCCAGTACTTC. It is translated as CASSRVRDWGETQYF.

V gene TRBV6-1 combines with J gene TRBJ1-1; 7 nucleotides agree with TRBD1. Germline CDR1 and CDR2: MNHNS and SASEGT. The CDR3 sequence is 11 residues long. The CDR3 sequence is CLTGVNTEAFF. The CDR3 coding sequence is TGTCTAACAGGGGTGAACACTGAAGCTTTCTTT.

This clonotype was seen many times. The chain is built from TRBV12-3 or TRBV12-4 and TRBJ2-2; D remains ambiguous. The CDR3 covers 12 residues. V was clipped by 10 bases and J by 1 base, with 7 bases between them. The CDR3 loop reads CATLKNTGELFF. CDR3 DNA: TGTGCCACGCTTAAGAACACCGGGGAGCTGTTTTTT.

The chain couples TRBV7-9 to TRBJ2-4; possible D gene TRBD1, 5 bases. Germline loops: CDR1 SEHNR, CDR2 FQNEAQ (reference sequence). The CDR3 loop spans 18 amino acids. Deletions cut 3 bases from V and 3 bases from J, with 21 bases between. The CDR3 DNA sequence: TGTGCCAGCAGCTTCAGCCAAGGGGAAGGTGGGGTCAAAAACATTCAGTACTTC. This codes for CASSFSQGEGGVKNIQYF.

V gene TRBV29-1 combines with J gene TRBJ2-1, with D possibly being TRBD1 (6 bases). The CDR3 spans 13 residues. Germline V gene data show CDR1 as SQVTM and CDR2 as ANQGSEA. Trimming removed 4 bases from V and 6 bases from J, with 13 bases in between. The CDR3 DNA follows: TGCAGCGTTGTGGGGGCGATTTTCAATGAGCAGTTCTTC. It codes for CSVVGAIFNEQFF.

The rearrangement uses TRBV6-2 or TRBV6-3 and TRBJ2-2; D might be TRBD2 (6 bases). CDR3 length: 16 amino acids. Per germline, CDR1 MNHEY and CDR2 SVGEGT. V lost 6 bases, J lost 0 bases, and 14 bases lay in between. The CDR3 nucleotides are TGTGCCAGCAGCATACTCGCGGGGTCGAACACCGGGGAGCTGTTTTTT. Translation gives CASSILAGSNTGELFF.

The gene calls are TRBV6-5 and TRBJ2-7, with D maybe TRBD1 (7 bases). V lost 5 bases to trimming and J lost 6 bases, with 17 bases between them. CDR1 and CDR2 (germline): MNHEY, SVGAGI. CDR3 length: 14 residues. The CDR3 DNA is TGTGCCAGCAGTATGACCGGGACAGCGGGCGAGCAGTACGTC. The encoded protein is CASSMTGTAGEQYV.

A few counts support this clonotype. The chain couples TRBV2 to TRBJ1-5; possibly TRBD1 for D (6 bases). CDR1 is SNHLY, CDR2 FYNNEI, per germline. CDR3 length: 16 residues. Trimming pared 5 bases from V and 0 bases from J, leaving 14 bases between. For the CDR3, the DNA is TGTGCCAGCAGTCCCCCTCAGGGGTATAGCAATCAGCCCCAGCATTTT. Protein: CASSPPQGYSNQPQHF.

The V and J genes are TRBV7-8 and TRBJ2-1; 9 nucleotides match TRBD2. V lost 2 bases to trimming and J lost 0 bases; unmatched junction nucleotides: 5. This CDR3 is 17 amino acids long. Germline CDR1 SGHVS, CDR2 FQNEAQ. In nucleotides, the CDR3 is TGTGCCAGCAGCTTACCAGCGGGGGGTTTCTCCTACAATGAGCAGTTCTTC. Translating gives CASSLPAGGFSYNEQFF.

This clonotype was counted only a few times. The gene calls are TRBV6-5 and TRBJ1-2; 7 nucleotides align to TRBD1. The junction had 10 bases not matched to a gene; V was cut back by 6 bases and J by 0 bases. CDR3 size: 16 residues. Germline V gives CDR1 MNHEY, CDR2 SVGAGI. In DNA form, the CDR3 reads TGTGCCAGCAGCAGGACAGGCGAAAGAGCTAACTATGGCTACACCTTC. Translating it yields CASSRTGERANYGYTF.

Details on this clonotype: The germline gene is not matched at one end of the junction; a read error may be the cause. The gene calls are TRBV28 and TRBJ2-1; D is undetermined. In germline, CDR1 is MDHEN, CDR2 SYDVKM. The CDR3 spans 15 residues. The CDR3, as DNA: TGTGTCAGCAGTTTACCCAATCCCCTGCTCGGTGAGCAGTTCTTC. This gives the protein CVSSLPNPLLGEQFF.